The entry that follows covers one T cell receptor (beta chain) sequence. The V and J ends lost 5 bases and 1 base respectively, with 14 bases between them. Germline CDR1 LNHDA, CDR2 SQIVND (reference sequence). The CDR3 is 15 residues long. The sample is drawn from a study of blood T cell repertoires in COVID-19. Clones were read by immunoSEQ multiplex PCR, and TCRdb kept only the in-frame ones, dropping some. The sample records about 160,000 clones, around 74% being singletons. Seattle patient enrollment occurred during active infection, with longitudinal follow-up thereafter. Sequenced sample: peripheral blood. The sequence was collected from a woman aged 60 to 75 with COVID-19, enrolled during active disease. The chain recombines TRBV19 with TRBJ1-2, with D unresolved. Here the CDR3 DNA reads TGTGCCAGTAGTCATGGAGGAACCAGTAACTATGGCTACACCTTC. Encoded protein: CASSHGGTSNYGYTF.